These 10 T cell receptor beta chains originate from one sample sequenced in a study of PD-L1 blockade in urothelial cancer. Clones were read by immunoSEQ multiplex PCR, and TCRdb kept only the in-frame ones, dropping some. Of under 120,000 clones in the sample, roughly 84% are singletons; the top ten hold about 2.2%. This sample comprised PBMCs, obtained around atezolizumab (anti-PD-L1) treatment. The receptor source for this set is a middle-aged man with urothelial cancer.

The V and J genes are TRBV28 and TRBJ1-1; maybe TRBD1 (5 bases). The germline V gene has CDR1 MDHEN and CDR2 SYDVKM. The CDR3 totals 13 residues. Between the trimmed V and J ends, which lost 3 bases and 3 bases, there was a span of 8 bases. The chain's CDR3 is CASSFSGYTEAFF. CDR3 DNA: TGTGCCAGCAGTTTTTCAGGGTACACTGAAGCTTTCTTT.

This sequence joins TRBV9 and TRBJ1-1; D ambiguous. Trimming removed 4 bases at V and 2 bases at J, with 12 bases between. There are 14 residues in the CDR3. Germline CDR1 and CDR2: SGDLS and YYNGEE. The CDR3 nucleotides read TGTGCCAGCAGCACCGGAGGAGCAAACACTGAAGCTTTCTTT. This translates into CASSTGGANTEAFF.

Here the CDR3 DNA reads TGTGCCAGCAGCTTTGTCATGAACACTGAAGCTTTCTTT. Amino acids: CASSFVMNTEAFF. The chain employs TRBV7-9 and TRBJ1-1; no reliable D call. V lost 3 bases and J 0 bases, leaving 5 bases between the germline ends. CDR3 length: 13 residues. Germline CDR1 SEHNR, CDR2 FQNEAQ (reference sequence). The full variable domain, completed using reference TRBV7-9 and TRBJ1-1, is DTGVSQNPRHKITKRGQNVTFRCDPISEHNRLYWYRQTLGQGPEFLTYFQNEAQLEKSRLLSDRFSAERPKGSFSTLEIQRTEQGDSAMYLCASSFVMNTEAFFGQGTRLTVV.

CDR3 DNA: TGTGCCACCCAGAGACCGACAGCTAGCACAGATACGCAGTATTTT. This encodes CATQRPTASTDTQYF. The J gene is TRBJ2-3, the V gene TRBV28, with D maybe TRBD1 (5 bases). Trimming stripped 10 bases from V and 0 bases from J, with 17 bases between. This CDR3 is 15 amino acids long. CDR1 is MDHEN and CDR2 is SYDVKM in the germline V gene.

For this clone: The junction differs from germline at one of its ends, possibly a read error. The J gene is TRBJ1-2, the V gene TRBV20-1; possibly TRBD1 for D (6 bases). CDR3 length equals 11 residues. Germline V gives CDR1 DFQATT, CDR2 SNEGSKA (reference sequence). CDR3 coding DNA: TGCAGTGTTAGGGGGGAGGGTGGCCACACCTTC. Translated: CSVRGEGGHTF.

The V gene is TRBV21-1, the J gene TRBJ2-7; the table calls TRBD1, which could not be checked here. TRBV21-1 is a listed pseudogene. This CDR3 has 19 amino acids. CDR3 nucleotide sequence: TGTGCCAGCAGCGGCCGTGGACAGGGGGCCTTGGAGTATCCCTACGAGCAGTACTTC. It is translated as CASSGRGQGALEYPYEQYF.

The V and J genes are TRBV6-1 and TRBJ2-7; the D gene is possibly TRBD2 (5 bases). Per the germline V gene, CDR1 is MNHNS and CDR2 is SASEGT. The V and J ends lost 3 bases and 0 bases respectively, with 6 bases between them. CDR3 length equals 13 residues. This chain's CDR3 is CASSERASYEQYF. The DNA for the CDR3 is TGTGCCAGCAGTGAGCGGGCCTCCTACGAGCAGTACTTC.

This chain connects TRBV5-1 to TRBJ2-7; D possibly corresponds to TRBD1 (5 bases). Trimming took 4 bases from V and 0 from J, leaving 23 bases between them. The CDR3 runs 18 residues. CDR1 is SGHRS and CDR2 is YFSETQ in the germline V gene. CDR3 coding DNA: TGCGCCAGCAGCCCCCGACCAATAGACAGATTCAACTCCTACGAGCAGTACTTC. Translation gives CASSPRPIDRFNSYEQYF.

This clone has a handful of counts. This chain's CDR3 is CASSESRQTPRLFF. CDR3 sequence (DNA): TGCGCCAGCAGTGAGTCGAGACAGACCCCCAGGCTGTTTTTT. The chain recombines TRBV10-2 with TRBJ2-2; TRBD1 might be the D (5 bases). The CDR3 has 14 residues. CDR1 is WSHSY, CDR2 SAAADI, per germline. Trimming took off 0 bases at V and 13 bases at J, with 15 bases between the two ends.

This chain joins TRBV5-1 and TRBJ2-1, with D tentatively TRBD2 (5 bases). Germline V gene data show CDR1 as SGHRS and CDR2 as YFSETQ. Between the trimmed V and J ends, which lost 1 base and 0 bases, there was a span of 17 bases. This CDR3 region has 18 residues. The DNA of the CDR3 is TGCGCCAGCAGCTTGACTCGAGGAGGACTTAACTCCTACAATGAGCAGTTCTTC. This encodes CASSLTRGGLNSYNEQFF. Using reference TRBV5-1 and TRBJ2-1 for the parts outside the CDR3, the full variable domain is KAGVTQTPRYLIKTRGQQVTLSCSPISGHRSVSWYQQTPGQGLQFLFEYFSETQRNKGNFPGRFSGRQFSNSRSEMNVSTLELGDSALYLCASSLTRGGLNSYNEQFFGPGTRLTVL.